This T cell receptor (beta chain) stems from a study of CD8+ T cells in alopecia areata. Study context: Dosing spanned 6 to 18 months on tofacitinib, then 6 months off drug.

Germline V gene sequence: CDR1 SEHNR, CDR2 FQNEAQ (reference sequence). The CDR3 is made up of 14 amino acids. V dropped 9 bases and J dropped 7; count of bases not matched to a gene: 10. RNA extraction and reverse transcription yielded cDNA as sequencing template. Profiled with immunoSEQ multiplex PCR; TCRdb holds only in-frame clones, not every one. The sample lists about 210,000 clones; 43% were seen once. With regard to this clone: Its antigen is as yet unknown.

The treatment denotes: oral pan-JAK inhibitor, 5-10 mg twice daily. General study findings and limits: There were also resident alphabeta T cells of normal skin sequenced in scalp samples. For lesional scalp, especially alopecia totalis/universalis, clonality was higher than in normal scalp. Mice gave a clearer picture of TCR sharing than patients did, possibly for HLA-related reasons.

The sequences come from CD4+ T cells sorted from blood, collected around week 37, from a patient treated with tofacitinib. The chain is built from TRBV7-9 and TRBJ2-2, with 8 positions matching TRBD1. The TCR originated in a human donor with alopecia areata. As DNA, the CDR3 is TGTGCCAGTACGGGACAGGTCCCCAACGGGGAGCTGTTTTTT. Protein sequence: CASTGQVPNGELFF.